This entry features one TCR beta chain sequence. These data are taken from a study of identical twins' blood T cells. One entry per CDR3 protein, called by TCRdb with MiXCR from the 5' RACE reads. The repertoire holds roughly 340,000 distinct CDR3 sequences, with under 30% as singletons. V dropped 3 bases and J dropped 5 bases, with 7 bases sitting between them. The CDR3 contains 11 residues. In germline, CDR1 is DFQATT, CDR2 SNEGSKA (reference sequence). The V gene is TRBV20-1, the J gene TRBJ1-2; a weak D match, TRBD1 (5 bases). The TCR comes from a woman between 18 and 50 years old in good health. The sequenced sample consisted of PBMCs. CDR3 in amino acids: CSASGGYGYTF. As DNA, the CDR3 is TGCAGTGCTAGCGGGGGATATGGCTACACCTTC.